The entry below describes one T cell receptor beta chain. Its matching antigen is unknown. This sample was taken from a study of T cells in Graves' hyperthyroidism and ophthalmopathy. Points from the study as a whole: Blood held most thyroid clonotypes expanded above 0.001 frequency.

Germline V gene lookup returns CDR1 DFQATT and CDR2 SNEGSKA (reference sequence). The CDR3 loop spans 15 amino acids. V was trimmed by 3 bases and J by 2 bases, leaving 17 bases between them. The PBMCs studied were ones that came from about 9.9 ml fresh peripheral blood. Amplified TCR beta CDR3 regions came from RNA transcripts. In the first-round RT-PCR of the TCR CDR3, the HTBI primer set was used. Via MiXCR, TCRdb re-called the multiplex PCR reads, giving one row per CDR3 protein. The data show about 530,000 distinct CDR3 sequences, 15% to 20% seen once. J is TRBJ2-7 and V is TRBV20-1; a weak D match, TRBD2 (7 bases). Source material: blood. This clonotype originated in a woman between 18 and 29 years old with Graves' ophthalmopathy. CDR3 region: CSAREGGLNPYEQYF. For the CDR3, the DNA is TGCAGTGCTAGGGAGGGGGGGCTAAACCCCTACGAGCAGTACTTC.